This is a list of T cell receptor beta chains from one sample in a study of cytomegalovirus exposure and HLA in healthy donors. Only in-frame clones appear in the TCRdb table, and some are missing; sequencing was by immunoSEQ multiplex PCR. The repertoire holds 100,000 to 150,000 clones, with more than 65% as singletons. The source material was PBMCs. The receptor set was obtained from a man between 50 and 59 years old in good health and CMV-seronegative. Both conserved end residues are part of each CDR3. A D gene is named only where the DNA matches it firmly. Some rows have no size entry. The others give once, few or many, or a class for an expanded clone.

V gene: TRBV27
D gene: -
J gene: TRBJ2-2
clone size: -
CDR3 DNA: TGTGCCAGCAGTTTAGAGGTTTACGGGGAGCTGTTTTTT
CDR3 protein: CASSLEVYGELFF

V gene: TRBV7-3
D gene: TRBD1
J gene: TRBJ2-1
clone size: -
CDR3 DNA: TGTGCCAGCAGCCAGGGGGCTGAGCAGTTCTTC
CDR3 protein: CASSQGAEQFF

V gene: TRBV15
D gene: -
J gene: TRBJ2-1
clone size: -
CDR3 DNA: TGTGCCACCAGCAGAGGTATCGAAGAGGGAACCTACAATGAGCAGTTCTTC
CDR3 protein: CATSRGIEEGTYNEQFF

V gene: TRBV7-2
D gene: -
J gene: TRBJ1-6
clone size: -
CDR3 DNA: TGTGCCAGCAGCTTAGGAGGGGGACCTCCTGGGGCTTCACCCCTCCACTTT
CDR3 protein: CASSLGGGPPGASPLHF

V gene: TRBV4-1
D gene: -
J gene: TRBJ2-7
clone size: once
CDR3 DNA: TGCGCCAGCAGCCCGGGGACAAACTACGAGCAGTACTTC
CDR3 protein: CASSPGTNYEQYF

V gene: TRBV4-1
D gene: TRBD1
J gene: TRBJ1-1
clone size: few
CDR3 DNA: TGCGCCAGCAGCCAAGATTATTGGACAGGGGGCAGGAACACTGAAGCTTTCTTT
CDR3 protein: CASSQDYWTGGRNTEAFF

V gene: TRBV5-1
D gene: -
J gene: TRBJ2-1
clone size: -
CDR3 DNA: TGCGCCAGCATGATGGGGGGGCTCTCCTACAATGAGCAGTTCTTC
CDR3 protein: CASMMGGLSYNEQFF

V gene: TRBV2
D gene: -
J gene: TRBJ2-5
clone size: -
CDR3 DNA: TGTGCCAGCAGTGAAGGGGGACTGTACCAAGAGACCCAGTACTTC
CDR3 protein: CASSEGGLYQETQYF

V gene: TRBV2
D gene: -
J gene: TRBJ1-6
clone size: -
CDR3 DNA: TGTGCCAGCAGTGGGTGGGAGGGTTCACCCCTCCACTTT
CDR3 protein: CASSGWEGSPLHF

V gene: TRBV7-9
D gene: TRBD2
J gene: TRBJ2-3
clone size: -
CDR3 DNA: TGTGCCAGCAGCCCACCTAGCGGGGGGGGCACAGATACGCAGTATTTT
CDR3 protein: CASSPPSGGGTDTQYF

V gene: TRBV30
D gene: -
J gene: TRBJ1-1
clone size: -
CDR3 DNA: TGTGCCTGGAGTCCCAGAACTAGAGCGCCCATGAACACTGAAGCTTTCTTT
CDR3 protein: CAWSPRTRAPMNTEAFF

V gene: TRBV7-2
D gene: TRBD1
J gene: TRBJ2-1
clone size: -
CDR3 DNA: TGTGCCAGCAGCCAGAGGGACAGGGTACCCAATGAGCAGTTCTTC
CDR3 protein: CASSQRDRVPNEQFF

V gene: TRBV11-3
D gene: TRBD2
J gene: TRBJ2-1
clone size: -
CDR3 DNA: TGTGCCAGCAGCTTAGGAAGCGGGGGGGACAATGAGCAGTTCTTC
CDR3 protein: CASSLGSGGDNEQFF

V gene: TRBV15
D gene: TRBD1
J gene: TRBJ1-2
clone size: -
CDR3 DNA: TGTGCCACCAGCAGTGCCGAGTGGACAGGGGATGGCTACACCTTC
CDR3 protein: CATSSAEWTGDGYTF

V gene: TRBV7-9
D gene: TRBD1
J gene: TRBJ1-1
clone size: -
CDR3 DNA: TGTGCCAGCAGCCTTGGGACAGGGGGCTCTGAAGCTTTCTTT
CDR3 protein: CASSLGTGGSEAFF

V gene: TRBV5-1
D gene: TRBD1
J gene: TRBJ1-1
clone size: -
CDR3 DNA: TGCGCCAGCAGCTTCATCGGGACAGGGGGTACTGAAGCTTTCTTT
CDR3 protein: CASSFIGTGGTEAFF

V gene: TRBV2
D gene: TRBD2
J gene: TRBJ2-7
clone size: -
CDR3 DNA: TGTGCCAGCCGACCTAGCGGCAGCTCCTACGAGCAGTACTTC
CDR3 protein: CASRPSGSSYEQYF

V gene: TRBV5-1
D gene: -
J gene: TRBJ1-1
clone size: once
CDR3 DNA: TGCGCCAGCAGCTTGGGACACCTCATGAACACTGAAGCTTTCTTT
CDR3 protein: CASSLGHLMNTEAFF

V gene: TRBV7-2
D gene: TRBD2
J gene: TRBJ2-3
clone size: -
CDR3 DNA: TGTGCCAGCAGCTTAGCGCTAGTAGCGGGGGGGCTCACAGATACGCAGTATTTT
CDR3 protein: CASSLALVAGGLTDTQYF

V gene: TRBV9
D gene: TRBD2
J gene: TRBJ2-7
clone size: -
CDR3 DNA: TGTGCCAGCAGCGAGGGGACTAGTGCCTACGAGCAGTACTTC
CDR3 protein: CASSEGTSAYEQYF

V gene: TRBV7-9
D gene: TRBD1
J gene: TRBJ2-7
clone size: -
CDR3 DNA: TGTGCCAGCAGCAATCCGGACAGGGGTCGGTACGAGCAGTACTTC
CDR3 protein: CASSNPDRGRYEQYF

V gene: TRBV7-9
D gene: -
J gene: TRBJ1-2
clone size: -
CDR3 DNA: TGTGCCAGCAGCTCGTACATGCTCATCTATGGCTACACCTTC
CDR3 protein: CASSSYMLIYGYTF

V gene: TRBV30
D gene: TRBD2
J gene: TRBJ2-1
clone size: -
CDR3 DNA: TGTGCCTGGAGTCATAGCGGGGGGGCCGGGAATGAGCAGTTCTTC
CDR3 protein: CAWSHSGGAGNEQFF

V gene: TRBV5-1
D gene: -
J gene: TRBJ1-5
clone size: -
CDR3 DNA: TGCGCCAGCAGCCCGGAGGACAGCAATCAGCCCCAGCATTTT
CDR3 protein: CASSPEDSNQPQHF

V gene: TRBV27
D gene: TRBD2
J gene: TRBJ2-2
clone size: once
CDR3 DNA: TGTGCCAGCAGTCTAACTAGCGGGGGCCCCCCCGGGGAGCTGTTTTTT
CDR3 protein: CASSLTSGGPPGELFF

V gene: TRBV7-8
D gene: TRBD1
J gene: TRBJ1-5
clone size: -
CDR3 DNA: TGTGCCAGCAGCCCCGACAGGGGAGGCAATCAGCCCCAGCATTTT
CDR3 protein: CASSPDRGGNQPQHF

V gene: TRBV7-2
D gene: TRBD1
J gene: TRBJ1-5
clone size: -
CDR3 DNA: TGTGCCAGCAGCTTGGAAGACAGGGGCCAGCATTTT
CDR3 protein: CASSLEDRGQHF

V gene: TRBV29-1
D gene: TRBD1
J gene: TRBJ1-1
clone size: -
CDR3 DNA: TGCAGCGTGGGAAACAGGGGATCGGGCACTGAAGCTTTCTTT
CDR3 protein: CSVGNRGSGTEAFF